The present T cell receptor (beta chain) was sequenced within a study of cytomegalovirus exposure and HLA in healthy donors. General study findings and limits: Later analysis identified a missense DCLRE1C variant that was linked to TCR beta V- and J-gene trimming. About 87% or about 30% of the time was how often most TCR beta V segments were productive, according to an earlier analysis. Both high specificity and high sensitivity reportedly marked the classifier's diagnosis of cytomegalovirus status. The authors judged a highly shared variant cluster likely a sequencing artifact.

With 60 Vbeta and 13 Jbeta primers, the PCR was carried out. Clones were sequenced by immunoSEQ multiplex PCR, and TCRdb holds only the in-frame ones, with some missing. The top ten hold about 1.5% of the sample, which has 180,000 or so clones, roughly 82% seen once. Germline values: CDR1 SEHNR, CDR2 FQNEAQ (reference sequence). This CDR3 has 16 amino acids. After removal of 4 bases from V and 2 bases from J, the junction contained 7 bases not matched to a gene. About this clone: Antigen specificity is unknown.

The sequenced sample consisted of PBMCs. The chain is built from TRBV7-9 and TRBJ2-5; TRBD1 aligns across 10 bases. The receptor was derived from a man aged 40-49 years in good health and CMV-seronegative. The CDR3, as DNA: TGTGCCAGCAGCTCTAGACCGGGACAGGGGCAAGAGACCCAGTACTTC. This gives the protein CASSSRPGQGQETQYF.